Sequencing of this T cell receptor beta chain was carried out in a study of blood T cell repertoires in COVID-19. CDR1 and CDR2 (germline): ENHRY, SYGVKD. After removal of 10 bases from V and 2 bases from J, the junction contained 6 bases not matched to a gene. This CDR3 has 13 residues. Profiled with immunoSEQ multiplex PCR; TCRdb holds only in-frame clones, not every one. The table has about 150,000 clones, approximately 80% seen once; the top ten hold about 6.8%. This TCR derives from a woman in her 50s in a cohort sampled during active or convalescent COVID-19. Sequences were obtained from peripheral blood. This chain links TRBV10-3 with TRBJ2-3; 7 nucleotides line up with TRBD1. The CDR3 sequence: CATSDRSTDTQYF. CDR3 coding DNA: TGTGCCACCTCGGACAGGTCCACAGATACGCAGTATTTT.